What follows describes a single T cell receptor beta chain. Its antigen is still unknown. This table comes from immunoSEQ multiplex PCR, and its TCRdb copy is limited to in-frame clones, with some not included. The sample comprises about 150,000 clones, about nine tenths of which are singletons, and 1% to 1.5% rests with the top ten. The data were obtained in a study of T cell responses to AZD1222 COVID-19 vaccine. Study-wide results and limits: Clonal diversity was possibly underestimated; the donors were predominantly white British and more often female. Repertoire samples came only from after the peak T cell response. Two AZD1222 doses significantly raised spike-specific TCR breadth and depth over controls. Close to half of all spike-specific TCRs reportedly target regions of the variants that are unmutated.

The specimen was peripheral blood, collected 28 days after the second AZD1222 dose. The TCR comes from an adult who received the AZD1222 COVID-19 vaccine.

CDR3 coding DNA: TGTGCCAGCAGCGGACAACAGGCGGATACGCAGTATTTT. This encodes CASSGQQADTQYF. The chain links TRBV7-2 to TRBJ2-3, with a weak D call TRBD1 (5 bases). The V gene lost 5 bases and the J gene lost 6 bases, with 12 bases spanning the gap. The CDR3 extends over 13 amino acids. Germline V CDR1 and CDR2: SGHTA, FQGNSA. The full variable domain, with the rest looked up from reference TRBV7-2 and TRBJ2-3, is GAGVSQSPSNKVTEKGKDVELRCDPISGHTALYWYRQSLGQGLEFLIYFQGNSAPDKSGLPSDRFSAERTGGSVSTLTIQRTQQEDSAVYLCASSGQQADTQYFGPGTRLTVL.